One and the same sample provided the 27 T cell receptor beta chains below, sequenced in a study of T cell responses to AZD1222 COVID-19 vaccine. This table comes from immunoSEQ multiplex PCR, and its TCRdb copy is limited to in-frame clones, with some not included. This sample has around 160,000 clones, with around 90% found just once. Sample: peripheral blood, taken 28 days after the second AZD1222 dose. The receptors here all came from an adult who received the AZD1222 COVID-19 vaccine.

This clone was found once. The V gene is TRBV7-2, the J gene TRBJ2-1, with a tentative D call TRBD1 (5 bases). Germline CDR1 SGHTA, CDR2 FQGNSA. The CDR3 totals 16 residues. Trimming removed 1 base at V and 7 bases at J, with 17 bases between. CDR3: CASSLEAGLSRNEQFF. The CDR3 DNA is TGTGCCAGCAGCTTAGAAGCAGGGCTCTCTAGGAATGAGCAGTTCTTC.

The chain employs TRBV7-6 and TRBJ2-7; no definite D call. In germline, CDR1 is SGHVS, CDR2 FNYEAQ. V was shortened by 1 base and J by 5 bases, with 12 bases between the two germline ends. The CDR3 has 14 residues. In nucleotides, the CDR3 is TGTGCCAGCAGCTTAGATATAGGCGTCCACGAGCAGTACTTC. Encoded protein: CASSLDIGVHEQYF.

V gene TRBV6-4 combines with J gene TRBJ1-6; D unresolved. The V end was cut by 4 bases, the J end by 4 bases, with 5 bases between. Germline assignment: CDR1 MRHNA and CDR2 SNTAGT. The CDR3 extends over 13 amino acids. The CDR3 DNA reads TGTGCCAGCAGTGCCCAGTATAATTCACCCCTCCACTTT. Its protein is CASSAQYNSPLHF.

The chain carries TRBV4-1 and TRBJ1-4, with 7 bases matching TRBD1. Germline V CDR1 and CDR2: MGHRA, YSYEKL. The CDR3 sequence is 14 residues long. V shed 0 bases and J 5 bases; nucleotides not matched to a gene: 0. In nucleotides, the CDR3 is TGCGCCAGCAGCCAAGACAGGGGGAATGAAAAACTGTTTTTT. Protein: CASSQDRGNEKLFF.

V is TRBV5-4 and J is TRBJ1-6; 7 positions match TRBD1. After removal of 3 bases from V and 5 bases from J, the junction contained 5 bases not matched to a gene. The CDR3 contains 15 residues. Germline V gene sequence: CDR1 SGHNT, CDR2 YYREEE (reference sequence). The CDR3 sequence: CASSSPGQNNSPLHF. The CDR3 nucleotides are TGTGCCAGCAGCTCACCGGGACAGAATAATTCACCCCTCCACTTT.

V and J are TRBV5-6 and TRBJ2-3; D remains unclear. Per the germline V gene, CDR1 is SGHDT and CDR2 is YYEEEE. The CDR3 is 14 amino acids. The germline V and J ends were trimmed by 5 bases and 0 bases, with 10 bases remaining between them. The CDR3 nucleotides read TGTGCCAGCAGAGGAACACATAGCACAGATACGCAGTATTTT. Translating it yields CASRGTHSTDTQYF.

A few counts support this clone. The genes are TRBV5-1 and TRBJ1-2; D possibly corresponds to TRBD1 (6 bases). This CDR3 has 15 residues. CDR1 is SGHRS, CDR2 YFSETQ, per germline. Trimming pared 0 bases from V and 4 bases from J, leaving 13 bases between. The CDR3 loop is CASSLDGTPTYGYTF. DNA of the CDR3: TGCGCCAGCAGCTTGGACGGGACACCCACCTATGGCTACACCTTC.

This chain joins TRBV7-9 and TRBJ2-1; 7 bases agree with TRBD1. This CDR3 contains 14 residues. Germline trimming cut 7 bases from V and 0 bases from J; bases unmatched to any gene: 3. Germline V gene lookup returns CDR1 SEHNR and CDR2 FQNEAQ (reference sequence). The CDR3 region is CASTPGGSYNEQFF. CDR3 sequence (DNA): TGTGCCAGCACCCCAGGGGGCTCCTACAATGAGCAGTTCTTC.

The CDR3 DNA follows: TGTGCCATCAGTGAGTCTCCTGGCAGCTCTACTGAAGCTTTCTTT. Its translation is CAISESPGSSTEAFF. V gene TRBV10-3 combines with J gene TRBJ1-1; D unclear. With 0 bases removed from V and 5 bases from J, the gap between germline ends came to 13 bases. CDR3 length: 15 amino acids. The germline CDR1 and CDR2 sequences are ENHRY and SYGVKD.

Regarding this clone: Other nucleotide sequences in the sample specify the same CDR3. The chain is built from TRBV18 and TRBJ1-2; 7 bases align to TRBD1. CDR3 length equals 14 residues. V trimming: 3 bases; J trimming: 1 base; junction bases outside the gene matches: 2. CDR1 and CDR2 (germline): KGHSH, LQKENI. The CDR3, as DNA: TGTGCCAGCTCACCCGACAGGGATAACTATGGCTACACCTTC. It is translated as CASSPDRDNYGYTF.

J is TRBJ1-1 and V is TRBV11-2, with no clear D. The germline gives CDR1 SGHAT, CDR2 FQNNGV. This CDR3 is 17 amino acids long. Trimming cost V 0 bases and J 5 bases, with 19 bases left between them. CDR3 region: CASSLDREGMSQTEAFF. The CDR3 region has the DNA TGTGCCAGCAGCTTAGATCGGGAAGGGATGAGTCAGACTGAAGCTTTCTTT.

The chain has TRBV4-1 and TRBJ2-6; D uncertain. The CDR3 is made up of 15 amino acids. V lost 2 bases and J 4 bases, leaving 9 bases between the germline ends. Germline-derived CDR1 and CDR2 are MGHRA and YSYEKL. The DNA of the CDR3 is TGCGCCAGCAGCCAATCCGAATCCGGGGCCAACGTCCTGACTTTC. Its translation: CASSQSESGANVLTF.

The chain employs TRBV5-8 and TRBJ1-2; D unresolved. Germline V CDR1 and CDR2: SGHTS, YDEGEE. This CDR3 region has 11 residues. The germline V and J ends were trimmed by 4 bases and 8 bases, with 9 bases remaining between them. The CDR3 DNA is TGTGCCAGCAGCCCTTTTCGGGGCTACACCTTC. Translation gives CASSPFRGYTF.

The V gene is TRBV18, the J gene TRBJ1-2; 8 bases are shared with TRBD1. The ends lost 0 bases at V and 9 bases at J; junction bases unmatched: 9. The length of the CDR3 is 15 residues. CDR1 and CDR2 (germline): KGHSH, LQKENI. The CDR3 sequence: CASSPPGTGQVSYTF. The CDR3 nucleotides are TGTGCCAGCTCACCACCTGGGACGGGACAGGTTAGCTACACCTTC.

The chain carries TRBV10-3 and TRBJ1-2; D call uncertain. The germline gives CDR1 ENHRY, CDR2 SYGVKD. Trimming shortened V by 5 bases and J by 1 base, and 11 bases separated the two germline ends. The CDR3 contains 14 residues. The chain's CDR3 is CAISSTGFNYGYTF. The DNA for the CDR3 is TGTGCCATCAGTTCAACGGGATTTAACTATGGCTACACCTTC.

J is TRBJ1-4 and V is TRBV10-2, with TRBD1 matching 7 bases. V gave up 8 bases and J gave up 5 bases; unmatched junction bases: 11. Per germline, CDR1 WSHSY and CDR2 SAAADI. The CDR3 is made up of 15 amino acids. DNA for the CDR3: TGCGCCAGCTCCCAAACCGGGACAGTAAATGAAAAACTGTTTTTT. Translation: CASSQTGTVNEKLFF.

The CDR3 spells CASSYRGENTGELFF. CDR3 bases: TGTGCCAGCAGTTACAGAGGGGAGAACACCGGGGAGCTGTTTTTT. The chain couples TRBV6-5 to TRBJ2-2, with D perhaps given as TRBD1 or TRBD2 (5 bases each). The CDR3 consists of 15 residues. In germline, CDR1 is MNHEY, CDR2 SVGAGI. V lost 2 bases, J lost 1 base, and 8 bases lay in between.

The chain recombines TRBV11-2 with TRBJ1-2; TRBD1 aligns across 7 bases. V shed 6 bases, J shed 2 bases, and the junction held 6 bases outside the gene matches. The germline gives CDR1 SGHAT, CDR2 FQNNGV. This CDR3 comprises 14 residues. The CDR3 loop reads CASSGLTGNYGYTF. The CDR3 DNA follows: TGTGCCAGCAGTGGACTGACAGGGAACTATGGCTACACCTTC. Supplemented by reference TRBV11-2 and TRBJ1-2, the full variable domain reads EAGVAQSPRYKIIEKRQSVAFWCNPISGHATLYWYQQILGQGPKLLIQFQNNGVVDDSQLPKDRFSAERLKGVDSTLKIQPAKLEDSAVYLCASSGLTGNYGYTFGSGTRLTVV.

The chain uses TRBV6-5 and TRBJ2-5, with D hard to call. Looked up from germline, CDR1 is MNHEY and CDR2 is SVGAGI. The CDR3 is made up of 13 amino acids. The V gene lost 6 bases and the J gene lost 3 bases, with 11 bases spanning the gap. CDR3 residues: CASSYRLEETQYF. The CDR3 coding sequence is TGTGCCAGCAGCTACCGACTGGAAGAGACCCAGTACTTC.

This clone was detected once. This chain links TRBV6-5 with TRBJ1-1, with D possibly being TRBD1 (5 bases). This CDR3 has 12 residues. Germline V gene data show CDR1 as MNHEY and CDR2 as SVGAGI. Trimming removed 8 bases from V and 4 bases from J, with 11 bases in between. CDR3 in amino acids: CASSQGGTEAFF. The CDR3 coding sequence is TGTGCCAGCTCCCAGGGCGGCACTGAAGCTTTCTTT.

The genes are TRBV10-3 and TRBJ1-1; D gene uncertain. This CDR3 has 15 residues. From germline, CDR1 is ENHRY and CDR2 SYGVKD. Trimming took 2 bases from V and 0 from J, leaving 10 bases between them. The CDR3 sequence: CAISEDGVMNTEAFF. As DNA, the CDR3 is TGTGCCATCAGTGAGGACGGGGTAATGAACACTGAAGCTTTCTTT.

CDR3 DNA sequence: TGTGCCTGGAGTGTCCACTATGGCTACACCTTC. This translates into CAWSVHYGYTF. V is TRBV30 and J is TRBJ1-2; D call uncertain. Germline V lookup: CDR1 GTSNPN, CDR2 SVGIG (reference sequence). The V end was cut by 0 bases, the J end by 3 bases, with 2 bases between. This CDR3 contains 11 residues.

The genes are TRBV12-3 or TRBV12-4 and TRBJ1-1, with D maybe TRBD1 (6 bases). With 7 bases removed from V and 4 bases from J, the gap between germline ends came to 13 bases. The CDR3 has 13 amino acids. CDR3 bases: TGTGCCAGCAACAGGGTTGGGGGCACTGAAGCTTTCTTT. Its protein product is CASNRVGGTEAFF.

This chain links TRBV10-1 with TRBJ1-6; D unresolved. The CDR3 length is 13 residues. V lost 2 bases, J lost 10 bases, and 9 bases lay in between. Per the germline V gene, CDR1 is WNHNN and CDR2 is SYGVQD (reference sequence). The CDR3 loop reads CASSEAPASPLHF. The CDR3 DNA sequence: TGCGCCAGCAGTGAGGCCCCAGCCTCACCCCTCCACTTT.

V and J are TRBV11-2 and TRBJ2-2, with TRBD2 matching over 12 bases. The junction had 8 bases not matched to a gene; V was cut back by 5 bases and J by 1 base. The CDR3 is made up of 18 amino acids. Per germline, CDR1 SGHAT and CDR2 FQNNGV. CDR3 sequence reads: CASSPRLAGELNTGELFF. The CDR3 DNA reads TGTGCCAGCAGCCCGCGACTAGCGGGGGAATTGAACACCGGGGAGCTGTTTTTT.

The chain combines TRBV7-2 with TRBJ2-2; TRBD2 matches at 7 bases. Trimming took 2 bases from V and 3 from J; bases not matched to a gene: 3. Germline V gene sequence: CDR1 SGHTA, CDR2 FQGNSA. The CDR3 has 15 amino acids. This CDR3 reads CASSLSGVDTGELFF. As DNA, the CDR3 is TGTGCCAGCAGCTTAAGCGGGGTGGACACCGGGGAGCTGTTTTTT.

This clone has just one count. V usage is TRBV3-1 (or the pseudogene TRBV3-2) and J usage is TRBJ1-3, with D perhaps matching TRBD1 (6 bases). CDR1 and CDR2 from the germline V gene are LGHDT and YNNKEL (reference sequence). The CDR3 is made up of 15 amino acids. V dropped 2 bases and J dropped 0 bases, with 8 bases sitting between them. The CDR3 region has the DNA TGTGCCAGCAGCCAAAGGGGGTTCTCTGGAAACACCATATATTTT. Protein product: CASSQRGFSGNTIYF.